This T cell receptor beta chain emerged from a study of blood T cell repertoires in COVID-19. Whole-study context: Samples representing acute and convalescent COVID-19 were sourced from the United States, Italy and Spain. From T cells, B-cell-depleted T cells, or PBMCs came the material, which was cDNA or gDNA.

Original data processing: Amplifying reference gene primers gave estimates of nucleated cell counts. TCRdb's copy holds only in-frame clones and misses some; the assay was immunoSEQ multiplex PCR. V and J calls and clone size are as listed in that table; D and trimming were resolved from the DNA. The sample yields some 60,000 clones, approximately 83% seen once. V gave up 8 bases and J gave up 5 bases, with 6 bases separating them. This CDR3 comprises 10 residues. Germline values: CDR1 WSHSY, CDR2 SAAADI. The Seattle patients joined while their infection was active and were tracked longitudinally afterward.

This chain links TRBV10-2 with TRBJ2-5; D possibly corresponds to TRBD2 (6 bases). This sequence was found in a man aged 50 to 59 with COVID-19, enrolled during active disease. The sequencing input was peripheral blood. CDR3 nucleotide sequence: TGCGCCAGCGGGAGGGAGACCCAGTACTTC. Its translation: CASGRETQYF.